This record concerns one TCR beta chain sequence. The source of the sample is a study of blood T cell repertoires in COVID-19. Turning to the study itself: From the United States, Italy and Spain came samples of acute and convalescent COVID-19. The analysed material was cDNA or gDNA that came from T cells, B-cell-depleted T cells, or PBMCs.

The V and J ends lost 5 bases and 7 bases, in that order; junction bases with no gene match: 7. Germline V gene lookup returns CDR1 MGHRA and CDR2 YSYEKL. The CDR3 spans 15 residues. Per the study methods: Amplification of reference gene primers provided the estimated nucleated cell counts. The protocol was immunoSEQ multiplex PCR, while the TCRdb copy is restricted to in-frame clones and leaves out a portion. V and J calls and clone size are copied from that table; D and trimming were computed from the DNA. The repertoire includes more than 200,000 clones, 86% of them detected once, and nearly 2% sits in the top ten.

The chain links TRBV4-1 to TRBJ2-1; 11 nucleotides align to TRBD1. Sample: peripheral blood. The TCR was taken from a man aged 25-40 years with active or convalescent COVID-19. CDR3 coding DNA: TGCGCCAGCAGCTGGACAGGGGGCTCGTTGAATGAGCAGTTCTTC. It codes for CASSWTGGSLNEQFF.